This T cell receptor (beta chain) was identified during a study of blood T cell repertoires in COVID-19. The germline CDR1 and CDR2 sequences are LGHDT and YNNKEL (reference sequence). Trimming removed 5 bases at V and 4 bases at J, with 10 bases between. The CDR3 runs 13 residues. This table comes from immunoSEQ multiplex PCR, and its TCRdb copy is limited to in-frame clones, with some not included. Among some 200,000 clones listed, 80% to 90% were seen once. J is TRBJ2-3 and V is TRBV3-1 (or the pseudogene TRBV3-2), with a possible D match to TRBD2 (5 bases). The sample consisted of peripheral blood. The origin of this receptor is a woman of 80 years or more with acute or convalescent COVID-19. CDR3 sequence (DNA): TGTGCCAGCAGCGAGGGAGTCTCAGATACGCAGTATTTT. It yields the protein CASSEGVSDTQYF.